This T cell receptor beta chain was documented in a study of T cells after yellow fever vaccination. General observations from the study: Some clonotypes were seen in both the CD4 and the CD8 compartments. These made up a small share and likely arose from convergent recombination.

The V end lost 0 bases, the J end lost 1 base, and 9 bases lay between the germline ends. This CDR3 spans 15 amino acids. Germline CDR1 reads MGHRA; CDR2 reads YSYEKL. As concerns this clonotype: What it recognizes is unknown.

In making TCR cDNA, 5'RACE template switching added a universal primer site and UMIs to it. TCRdb recomputed calls from the 5' RACE reads with MiXCR, one row per CDR3 protein. The data hold about 340,000 distinct CDR3 sequences, with roughly an eighth observed a single time. The starting material was CD4+ T cells sorted from PBMCs, obtained 15 days after the yellow fever booster vaccination. This sequence originates from a man aged 18 to 30 who received the YFV17D yellow fever vaccine. The chain recombines TRBV4-1 with TRBJ2-5; D uncertain. The CDR3 nucleotides read TGCGCCAGCAGCCAAGATCGAACGCTCCAAGAGACCCAGTACTTC. As protein: CASSQDRTLQETQYF.